A selection of T cell receptor beta chains follows, all from one sample in a study of CD4 T cells in relation to SARS-CoV-2 and coronaviruses. The repertoire was sequenced with immunoSEQ multiplex PCR; TCRdb's copy has only in-frame clones and lacks some. The sample comprises about 54,000 clones, 92% of which are singletons, and about 0.4% rests with the top ten. Input material: naive CD4+ T cells from PBMCs. These receptors were taken from an adult with COVID-19. Both conserved end residues are part of each CDR3. The D gene is left open where the match is weak. Clone size is shown for a subset of rows, as once, few, many or a class of expanded clone.

J,size,D,V,DNA,CDR3
TRBJ1-2,-,-,TRBV6-5,TGTGCCAGCACCCTTACGACAGGTCCGGGAGGCTACACCTTC,CASTLTTGPGGYTF
TRBJ2-1,-,-,TRBV28,TGTGCCAGCAAACGCGCGAGGGTCTACAATGAGCAGTTCTTC,CASKRARVYNEQFF
TRBJ2-3,-,TRBD1,TRBV9,TGTGCCAGCAGCGCACGACAGGGTCGGGATACGCAGTATTTT,CASSARQGRDTQYF
TRBJ2-7,-,TRBD1,TRBV4-1,TGCGCCAGCAGCCCCCCCCGACGGACAGGAAGCTACGAGCAGTACTTC,CASSPPRRTGSYEQYF
TRBJ2-7,-,-,TRBV15,TGTGCCACCAGCAGAGGCGGGACTTTGGAGCAGTACTTC,CATSRGGTLEQYF
TRBJ2-2,-,TRBD1,TRBV27,TGTGCCAGCAGTTTACAGGGGGCAAGCGGGGAGCTGTTTTTT,CASSLQGASGELFF
TRBJ2-7,-,-,TRBV3-1/TRBV3-2,TGTGCCAGCAGCCCGCCCTGGGGAGCGGGCGTCTACGAGCAGTACTTC,CASSPPWGAGVYEQYF
TRBJ2-5,-,TRBD1,TRBV29-1,TGCAGCGTTGGGGGGACAGGGAGTCCAGGCGAGACCCAGTACTTC,CSVGGTGSPGETQYF
TRBJ2-5,-,TRBD2,TRBV19,TGTGCCAGTAGTACATTAGGGACTAGCGGGCAAGAGACCCAGTACTTC,CASSTLGTSGQETQYF
TRBJ2-3,-,-,TRBV6-6,TGTGCCAGCAGTAGAGGGACAGATACGCAGTATTTT,CASSRGTDTQYF
TRBJ1-2,-,-,TRBV7-2,TGTGCCAGCAGCCCAGGGGCCGGTAACCGTCTCTATGGCTACACCTTC,CASSPGAGNRLYGYTF
TRBJ2-6,-,TRBD2,TRBV11-2,TGTGCCAGCAGCCGCCGACTAGCGGGGATCTCTGGGGCCAACGTCCTGACTTTC,CASSRRLAGISGANVLTF
TRBJ2-3,-,TRBD2,TRBV30,TGTGCCTGGAGTATTGGGACTAGCGGGAGGACAGATACGCAGTATTTT,CAWSIGTSGRTDTQYF
TRBJ2-1,-,TRBD2,TRBV29-1,TGCAGCGTTGGGGCTAGCGGGAGTTACAATGAGCAGTTCTTC,CSVGASGSYNEQFF
TRBJ2-1,once,-,TRBV5-1,TGCGCCAGCAGCGTGGGGGGGGCACGGTCCTACAATGAGCAGTTCTTC,CASSVGGARSYNEQFF
TRBJ2-7,-,TRBD2,TRBV14,TGTGCCAGCAGCCAAGCTAGCGGTCCGACCTACGAGCAGTACTTC,CASSQASGPTYEQYF
TRBJ2-1,-,TRBD1,TRBV7-3,TGTGCCAGCAGCTTAGGTTATGGGACAGGGCACTACAATGAGCAGTTCTTC,CASSLGYGTGHYNEQFF
TRBJ1-2,once,-,TRBV9,TGTGCCGGCAGCCCCGAGGGGCGGGCTAACTATGGCTACACCTTC,CAGSPEGRANYGYTF
TRBJ2-1,-,TRBD2,TRBV5-1,TGCGCCAGCAGCTTCGGGACTAGCGGGAGGGTTGGTGAGCAGTTCTTC,CASSFGTSGRVGEQFF
TRBJ2-7,-,-,TRBV28,TGTGCCAGTCTGGGTCAGGGGAGCTCCTACGAGCAGTACTTC,CASLGQGSSYEQYF
TRBJ2-5,once,TRBD1,TRBV15,TGTGCCACCAGCAGGACGGGACAGGCGGGCGAGACCCAGTACTTC,CATSRTGQAGETQYF
TRBJ2-5,-,-,TRBV7-9,TGTGCCAGCAGCTCCAGACAGGGAGGATTCGAGACCCAGTACTTC,CASSSRQGGFETQYF
TRBJ2-2,-,-,TRBV15,TGTGCCACCAGCAAAACCTTGGGGACGGAGAACACCGGGGAGCTGTTTTTT,CATSKTLGTENTGELFF
TRBJ2-7,-,-,TRBV19,TGTGCCAGTAGTATAGCTACCTCATCCTACGAGCAGTACTTC,CASSIATSSYEQYF
TRBJ2-7,-,-,TRBV28,TGTGCCAGCAGTTCCCCCAGGGGTGGCGACTACGAGCAGTACTTC,CASSSPRGGDYEQYF
TRBJ2-7,-,-,TRBV2,TGTGCCACCCAACGAGGCCCCTACGAGCAGTACTTC,CATQRGPYEQYF
TRBJ2-5,-,-,TRBV19,TGTGCCAGTAGTATAGTCAGCGGCCAAGAGACCCAGTACTTC,CASSIVSGQETQYF
TRBJ2-1,-,-,TRBV5-4,TGTGCCAGCAGGGGTGACTTGAGCTCCTACAATGAGCAGTTCTTC,CASRGDLSSYNEQFF
TRBJ2-3,-,-,TRBV9,TGTGCCAATACAGACACATCCACAGATACGCAGTATTTT,CANTDTSTDTQYF
TRBJ2-7,-,-,TRBV1,TGCACCAGCAGCCAAGATTTCAGGACAGTCTGCTACGAGCAGTACTTC,CTSSQDFRTVCYEQYF
TRBJ1-2,once,-,TRBV18,TGTGCCAGCTCACCACTCACACAAAATGGCTACACCTTC,CASSPLTQNGYTF
TRBJ1-1,-,-,TRBV7-3,TGTGCCAGCAGCGGTCACAAGAACACTGAAGCTTTCTTT,CASSGHKNTEAFF
TRBJ2-7,-,-,TRBV11-1,TGTGCCAGCAGCTCGACAGGCTACGAGCAGTACTTC,CASSSTGYEQYF
TRBJ1-5,-,-,TRBV4-2,TGTGCCAGCAGCCAAGAAGCTGGGCCAAGCAATCAGCCCCAGCATTTT,CASSQEAGPSNQPQHF
TRBJ2-3,-,-,TRBV4-1,TGCGCCAGCAGCCGACTCCCACTGCGGTGGGACACAGATACGCAGTATTTT,CASSRLPLRWDTDTQYF
TRBJ2-3,-,TRBD1,TRBV5-6,TGTGCCAGCAGCATGGACAGGGTGCAGTATTTT,CASSMDRVQYF
TRBJ2-3,-,-,TRBV10-3,TGTGCCATCAGCAAAGCTAGCACAGATACGCAGTATTTT,CAISKASTDTQYF
TRBJ2-1,-,-,TRBV28,TGTGCCAGCAGAGGAGGAGGCAGCTCCTACAATGAGCAGTTCTTC,CASRGGGSSYNEQFF
TRBJ2-2,-,TRBD2,TRBV5-6,TGTGCCAGCAGCCGCGGACTAGCGGGAGTGGGGGTGGACACCGGGGAGCTGTTTTTT,CASSRGLAGVGVDTGELFF